The 28 T cell receptor beta chains given below trace back to one sample, sequenced in a study of blood T cells in healthy people across ages. Then a second PCR, running roughly 7 to 11 cycles, was carried out with a sample-barcoded 5' primer and a J-beta primer mix. TCRdb analysed the 5' RACE reads with MiXCR anew, one entry per CDR3 protein. The table includes over 500,000 distinct CDR3 sequences, more than 45% detected once. The material sequenced was blood. The receptor set was obtained from an elderly woman in good health.

This clonotype was counted ten times or more. The chain uses TRBV6-2 or TRBV6-3 and TRBJ2-1; TRBD2 is a possible D gene (5 bases). The CDR3 runs to 13 residues. V was cut by 8 bases and J by 0 bases, with 8 bases left in between. Germline assignment: CDR1 MNHEY and CDR2 SVGEGT. The CDR3 coding sequence is TGTGCCAGCTGTCGGGACTCCTACAATGAGCAGTTCTTC. As protein: CASCRDSYNEQFF.

V is TRBV5-6 and J is TRBJ2-3, with D uncertain. Per the germline V gene, CDR1 is SGHDT and CDR2 is YYEEEE. Trimming stripped 3 bases from V and 6 bases from J, with 8 bases between. The CDR3 is made up of 12 amino acids. CDR3 nucleotides: TGTGCCAGCAGCTGGTTCACGGATACGCAGTATTTT. This codes for CASSWFTDTQYF. The full variable domain, with the rest looked up from reference TRBV5-6 and TRBJ2-3, is DAGVTQSPTHLIKTRGQQVTLRCSPKSGHDTVSWYQQALGQGPQFIFQYYEEEERQRGNFPDRFSGHQFPNYSSELNVNALLLGDSALYLCASSWFTDTQYFGPGTRLTVL.

In regard to this clonotype: The junction and the germline gene differ at one end; a read error may be behind it. The chain couples TRBV11-2 to TRBJ1-2, with D perhaps matching TRBD1 (6 bases). CDR3 size: 16 residues. CDR1 and CDR2 from the germline V gene are SGHAT and FQNNGV. The CDR3 sequence: CASSLDMAAGDYGYTF. CDR3 DNA: TGTGCCAGCAGCTTAGACATGGCGGCAGGGGACTACGGCTACACCTTC. Variable domain in full (rest from reference TRBV11-2 and TRBJ1-2): EAGVAQSPRYKIIEKRQSVAFWCNPISGHATLYWYQQILGQGPKLLIQFQNNGVVDDSQLPKDRFSAERLKGVDSTLKIQPAKLEDSAVYLCASSLDMAAGDYGYTFGSGTRLTVV.

V and J are TRBV12-3 or TRBV12-4 and TRBJ1-2; D gene uncertain. Deletions cut 5 bases from V and 5 bases from J, with 12 bases between. This CDR3 has 13 residues. The CDR3 reads CASSLGRAYGYTF. In DNA, the CDR3 is TGTGCCAGCAGTCTAGGGAGGGCTTATGGCTACACCTTC.

This chain joins TRBV27 and TRBJ2-3; a possible D gene is TRBD2 (5 bases). V was clipped by 4 bases and J by 3 bases, with 11 bases between them. The CDR3 totals 14 residues. Germline V lookup: CDR1 MNHEY, CDR2 SMNVEV (reference sequence). CDR3 nucleotide sequence: TGTGCCAGCAGTTACGGGCGAGGGACAGATACGCAGTATTTT. This translates into CASSYGRGTDTQYF.

This clonotype appeared once. The V and J genes are TRBV7-2 and TRBJ2-4; 9 positions agree with TRBD1. The DNA end lines up better with TRBJ2-7; the J call may be wrong. Germline V gene lookup returns CDR1 SGHTA and CDR2 FQGNSA. The CDR3 runs 15 residues. CDR3 in amino acids: CASSHAGTGSYEQYF. CDR3 DNA: TGTGCCAGCAGTCATGCCGGGACAGGGTCCTACGAGCAGTACTTC.

This clonotype has a count of ten or more. This chain connects TRBV29-1 to TRBJ2-3; D remains ambiguous. Trimming shortened V by 3 bases and J by 0 bases, and 7 bases separated the two germline ends. Per the germline V gene, CDR1 is SQVTM and CDR2 is ANQGSEA. CDR3 length: 13 residues. CDR3 nucleotides: TGCAGCGTTGATTCTCCTAGCACAGATACGCAGTATTTT. It codes for CSVDSPSTDTQYF.

A remark on this clonotype: Being one base from a much bigger clone, this may be a read error. The chain joins TRBV20-1 to TRBJ2-1; D is unresolved. TRBJ2-7 explains the end of the DNA better; the J call may be wrong. Germline V gene sequence: CDR1 DFQATT, CDR2 SNEGSKA (reference sequence). The CDR3 runs to 14 residues. Written as DNA, the CDR3 is TGCAGTGCTAGAGGTAGGAGCTCCTACAATGAGCAGTACTTC. It codes for CSARGRSSYNEQYF.

This clonotype was seen at least ten times. The chain is built from TRBV6-6 and TRBJ1-2; a possible D gene is TRBD1 (5 bases). V lost 5 bases and J 2 bases, leaving 12 bases between the germline ends. There are 14 residues in the CDR3. Germline lookup yields CDR1 MNHNY and CDR2 SVGAGI (reference sequence). For the CDR3, the DNA is TGTGCCAGCAGTCCGGGACGGTCGAACTATGGCTACACCTTC. The encoded protein is CASSPGRSNYGYTF.

In its sample, this clonotype was seen a few times. The chain has TRBV12-3 or TRBV12-4 and TRBJ2-1; D perhaps matches TRBD1 (5 bases). The closer fit of TRBJ2-7 to the DNA end suggests the J call may be wrong. The CDR3 contains 12 residues. The DNA for the CDR3 is TGTGCCAGCAGCCTGACAGTCAATGAGCAGTACTTC. This translates into CASSLTVNEQYF.

As to this clonotype: One end of the junction varies from germline; a read error may be responsible. The V call is TRBV7-2, the J call TRBJ2-1; 8 nucleotides agree with TRBD2. CDR1 SGHTA and CDR2 FQGNSA come from the germline V gene. The length of the CDR3 is 16 residues. CDR3 protein: CANSPTSGSSYNEQFF. For the CDR3, the DNA is TGTGCCAACAGCCCTACAAGCGGGAGCTCCTACAATGAGCAGTTCTTC.

This clonotype was detected only a few times. The J gene is TRBJ2-7, the V gene TRBV20-1, with a possible D match to TRBD2 (7 bases). The CDR3 spans 14 residues. Trimming removed 5 bases from V and 7 bases from J, with 21 bases in between. Germline CDR1 reads DFQATT; CDR2 reads SNEGSKA (reference sequence). As DNA, the CDR3 is TGCAGTGCTCCCATCGCGAGGGGGGGGAATGAGCAGTACTTC. Protein product: CSAPIARGGNEQYF.

About this clonotype: A read error is possible here, since a much larger clone lies one base away. V gene TRBV6-2 or TRBV6-3 combines with J gene TRBJ2-1; tentative D call: TRBD1 (6 bases). CDR3 length: 18 residues. Germline V gene sequence: CDR1 MNHEY, CDR2 SVGEGT. V lost 4 bases to trimming and J lost 2 bases, with 21 bases between them. CDR3 nucleotides: TGTGCCAGCAGTTCGTCACATCACTTAACAGGGCCCTACAATGAGCAGTTCTTC. Translating it yields CASSSSHHLTGPYNEQFF.

The V gene is TRBV5-1, the J gene TRBJ1-1; D is unclear. Germline V lookup: CDR1 SGHRS, CDR2 YFSETQ. Trimming took 4 bases from V and 1 from J, leaving 11 bases between them. The length of the CDR3 is 14 residues. The CDR3 DNA is TGCGCCAGCAGCCGGATTCGGGGGAACACTGAAGCTTTCTTT. Protein product: CASSRIRGNTEAFF.

This clonotype was detected only once. The chain carries TRBV7-8 and TRBJ2-3, with a tentative D call TRBD2 (6 bases). Germline V gene data show CDR1 as SGHVS and CDR2 as FQNEAQ. With 1 base removed from V and 10 bases from J, the gap between germline ends came to 9 bases. The CDR3 is 12 amino acids. CDR3 sequence reads: CASSLETSAQYF. CDR3 nucleotides: TGTGCCAGCAGCTTAGAGACTAGTGCGCAGTATTTT.

This clonotype has just a few counts. CDR3 loop: CSAKSGGNSYEQYF. DNA for the CDR3: TGCAGTGCTAAAAGCGGGGGGAACTCCTACGAGCAGTACTTC. The rearrangement uses TRBV20-1 and TRBJ2-7, with 9 bases identical to TRBD2. The CDR3 has 14 amino acids. V lost 4 bases and J lost 0; bases outside the gene matches: 4. CDR1 is DFQATT, CDR2 SNEGSKA, per germline (reference sequence).

This clonotype was found once. Relative to the germline gene, one junction end is altered; a read error may explain this. This chain joins TRBV5-1 and TRBJ2-7; D gene unclear. CDR1 and CDR2 (germline): SGHRS, YFSETQ. The CDR3 consists of 14 residues. CDR3: CASTLRSMGGEQYF. CDR3 DNA: TGCGCCAGCACCTTGCGTTCCATGGGTGGCGAGCAGTACTTC.

As for this clonotype: This may come from a read error, since a much larger clone is one base off. The chain joins TRBV12-3 or TRBV12-4 to TRBJ1-2; no definite D call. The CDR3 covers 13 residues. V dropped 6 bases and J dropped 7 bases, with 15 bases sitting between them. This CDR3 reads CASRLGLTCGYTF. Written as DNA, the CDR3 is TGTGCCAGCAGGCTCGGACTGACTTGTGGCTACACCTTC.

This clonotype has ten or more counts. The rearrangement links TRBV5-1 to TRBJ2-5; D is uncertain. CDR1 is SGHRS and CDR2 is YFSETQ in the germline V gene. Trimming removed 3 bases from V and 3 bases from J, with 12 bases in between. The CDR3 length is 14 residues. CDR3 in amino acids: CASSSISTEETQYF. DNA of the CDR3: TGCGCCAGCAGCTCTATTTCGACCGAAGAGACCCAGTACTTC. The complete variable domain, with remaining parts taken from reference TRBV5-1 and TRBJ2-5, reads KAGVTQTPRYLIKTRGQQVTLSCSPISGHRSVSWYQQTPGQGLQFLFEYFSETQRNKGNFPGRFSGRQFSNSRSEMNVSTLELGDSALYLCASSSISTEETQYFGPGTRLLVL.

This clonotype was detected only a few times. The rearrangement joins TRBV3-1 to TRBJ2-7; tentatively, D is TRBD1 or TRBD2 (5 bases each). CDR1 is LGHDT, CDR2 YNNKEL, per germline (reference sequence). The CDR3 length is 15 residues. Deletions cut 1 base from V and 7 bases from J, with 17 bases between. CDR3 DNA sequence: TGTGCCAGCAGCCAAGTTATCGGGGCAGGATTTGAGCAGTACTTC. Protein: CASSQVIGAGFEQYF.

The V gene is TRBV11-2, the J gene TRBJ1-1; TRBD1 is a possible D gene (6 bases). Germline V CDR1 and CDR2: SGHAT, FQNNGV. The CDR3 sequence is 15 residues long. Trimming took 0 bases from V and 5 from J, leaving 13 bases between them. CDR3 loop: CASSLDGGRGTEAFF. Written as DNA, the CDR3 is TGTGCCAGCAGCTTAGATGGGGGCCGTGGGACTGAAGCTTTCTTT.

This clonotype was detected many times. The CDR3, as DNA: TGTGCCAGCAGTGGCGCGGCGGGGGAGGGTTTTCGTGGCACAGATACGCAGTATTTT. It codes for CASSGAAGEGFRGTDTQYF. V usage is TRBV28 and J usage is TRBJ2-3; 7 bases map to TRBD2. V lost 5 bases and J lost 1; bases outside the gene matches: 18. This CDR3 has 19 amino acids. Germline CDR1 MDHEN, CDR2 SYDVKM. Based on the CDR3 plus reference TRBV28 and TRBJ2-3, the full variable domain is DVKVTQSSRYLVKRTGEKVFLECVQDMDHENMFWYRQDPGLGLRLIYFSYDVKMKEKGDIPEGYSVSREKKERFSLILESASTNQTSMYLCASSGAAGEGFRGTDTQYFGPGTRLTVL.

Concerning this clonotype itself: Relative to the germline gene, one junction end is altered; a read error may explain this. The rearrangement uses TRBV7-3 and TRBJ1-1; no clear D gene. There are 15 residues in the CDR3. Germline CDR1 and CDR2: SGHTA and FQGTGA. The CDR3 is CASSPFGFMNTEAFF. Here the CDR3 DNA reads TGCGCCAGCAGCCCCTTCGGCTTCATGAACACTGAAGCTTTCTTT.

The chain has TRBV20-1 and TRBJ1-2, with a weak D call TRBD1 (5 bases). Trimming removed 1 base at V and 0 bases at J, with 21 bases between. This CDR3 contains 18 residues. Germline V CDR1 and CDR2: DFQATT, SNEGSKA (reference sequence). The CDR3 loop reads CSARVRGEPTIANYGYTF. The CDR3 DNA sequence: TGCAGTGCTAGAGTTCGGGGGGAACCGACCATAGCTAACTATGGCTACACCTTC.

The chain combines TRBV6-5 with TRBJ2-4; D not certain. The CDR3 runs 15 residues. Trimming removed 5 bases from V and 7 bases from J, with 18 bases in between. Germline V gene lookup returns CDR1 MNHEY and CDR2 SVGAGI. CDR3 coding DNA: TGTGCCAGCAGTCCCATAGTTGACAAGGGCAACATTCAGTACTTC. It is translated as CASSPIVDKGNIQYF.

The rearrangement uses TRBV5-5 and TRBJ1-2; TRBD1 agrees at 7 bases. Trimming took 0 bases from V and 0 from J; bases not matched to a gene: 11. Germline CDR1 SGHKS, CDR2 YYEKEE (reference sequence). This CDR3 has 18 amino acids. The CDR3 bases are TGTGCCAGCAGCTTGGACTGGTCTCGGACAGGTGCTAACTATGGCTACACCTTC. Translated, it gives CASSLDWSRTGANYGYTF.

Worth noting for this clonotype: A much larger clone lies a single base off, so this may be a read error. The chain recombines TRBV7-2 with TRBJ2-5; 8 bases align to TRBD2. The J call is uncertain, as TRBJ2-1 better fits the DNA end. Germline lookup yields CDR1 SGHTA and CDR2 FQGNSA. The CDR3 length is 15 residues. This CDR3 reads CASSLSGGPPETQFF. For the CDR3, the DNA is TGTGCCAGCAGCTTATCGGGAGGGCCTCCAGAGACCCAGTTCTTC.

This sequence joins TRBV7-2 and TRBJ1-2; D possibly corresponds to TRBD1 (5 bases). The germline CDR1 and CDR2 sequences are SGHTA and FQGNSA. This CDR3 region has 15 residues. V shed 5 bases and J shed 7 bases, with 20 bases lying between them. In nucleotides, the CDR3 is TGTGCCAGCAGCAGCCGCCTCTCCCGGGGCAGTGGCTACACCTTC. It is translated as CASSSRLSRGSGYTF.